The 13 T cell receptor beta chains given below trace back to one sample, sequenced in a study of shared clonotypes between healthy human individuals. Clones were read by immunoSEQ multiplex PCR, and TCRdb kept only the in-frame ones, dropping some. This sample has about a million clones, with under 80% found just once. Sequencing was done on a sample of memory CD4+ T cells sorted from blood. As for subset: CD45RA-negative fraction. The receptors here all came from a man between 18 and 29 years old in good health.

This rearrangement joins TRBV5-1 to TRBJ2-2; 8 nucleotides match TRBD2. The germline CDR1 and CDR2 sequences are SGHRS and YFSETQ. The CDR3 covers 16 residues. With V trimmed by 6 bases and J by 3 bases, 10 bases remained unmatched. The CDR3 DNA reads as TGCGCCAGCACCGAAGGCGGAGCGGGGGACACCGGGGAGCTGTTTTTT. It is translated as CASTEGGAGDTGELFF.

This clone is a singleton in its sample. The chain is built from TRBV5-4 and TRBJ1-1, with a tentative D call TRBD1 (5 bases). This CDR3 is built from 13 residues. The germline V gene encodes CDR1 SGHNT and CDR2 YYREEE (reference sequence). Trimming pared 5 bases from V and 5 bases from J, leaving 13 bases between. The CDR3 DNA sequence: TGTGCCAGCAGGCGGGGGGTAGGAACTGAAGCTTTCTTT. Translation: CASRRGVGTEAFF.

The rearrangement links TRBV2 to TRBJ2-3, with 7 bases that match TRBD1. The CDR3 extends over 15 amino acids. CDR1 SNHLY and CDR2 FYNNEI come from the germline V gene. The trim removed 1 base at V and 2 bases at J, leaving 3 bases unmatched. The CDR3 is CASSEGGQNTDTQYF. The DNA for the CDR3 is TGTGCCAGCAGTGAAGGGGGACAGAACACAGATACGCAGTATTTT.

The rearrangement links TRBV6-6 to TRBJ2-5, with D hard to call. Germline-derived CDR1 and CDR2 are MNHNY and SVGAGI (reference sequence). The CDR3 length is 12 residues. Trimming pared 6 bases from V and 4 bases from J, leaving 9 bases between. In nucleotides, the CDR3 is TGTGCCAGCAGGGGTTGGCTAGAGACCCAGTACTTC. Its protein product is CASRGWLETQYF.

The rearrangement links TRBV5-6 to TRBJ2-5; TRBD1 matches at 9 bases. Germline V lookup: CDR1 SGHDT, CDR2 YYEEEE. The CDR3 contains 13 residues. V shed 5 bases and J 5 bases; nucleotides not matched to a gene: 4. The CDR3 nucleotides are TGTGCCAGCAGTTTCGGACAGGGGGAGACCCAGTACTTC. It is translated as CASSFGQGETQYF.

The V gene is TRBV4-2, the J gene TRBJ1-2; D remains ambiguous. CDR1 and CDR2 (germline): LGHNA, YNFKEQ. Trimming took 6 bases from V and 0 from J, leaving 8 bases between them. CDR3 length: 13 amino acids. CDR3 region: CASRGGTNYGYTF. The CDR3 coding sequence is TGTGCCAGCAGAGGAGGCACTAACTATGGCTACACCTTC.

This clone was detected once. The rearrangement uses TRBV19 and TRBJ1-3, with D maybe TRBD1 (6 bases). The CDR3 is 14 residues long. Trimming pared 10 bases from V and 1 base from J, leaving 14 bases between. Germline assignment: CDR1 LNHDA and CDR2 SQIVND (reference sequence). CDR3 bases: TGTGCCACCCGACAGGATTTTTCTGGAAACACCATATATTTT. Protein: CATRQDFSGNTIYF.

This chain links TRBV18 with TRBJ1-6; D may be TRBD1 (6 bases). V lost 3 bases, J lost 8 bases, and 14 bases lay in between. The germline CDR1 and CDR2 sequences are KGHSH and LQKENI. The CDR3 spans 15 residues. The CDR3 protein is CASSPGAQDHSPLHF. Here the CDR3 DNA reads TGTGCCAGCTCACCGGGGGCGCAGGATCATTCACCCCTCCACTTT.

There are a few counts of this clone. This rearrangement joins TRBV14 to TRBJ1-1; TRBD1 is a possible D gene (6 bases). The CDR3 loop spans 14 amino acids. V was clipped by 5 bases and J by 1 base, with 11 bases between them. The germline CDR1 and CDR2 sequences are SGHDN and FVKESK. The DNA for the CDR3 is TGTGCCAGCAGCAGAGGGGGACGGAACACTGAAGCTTTCTTT. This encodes CASSRGGRNTEAFF.

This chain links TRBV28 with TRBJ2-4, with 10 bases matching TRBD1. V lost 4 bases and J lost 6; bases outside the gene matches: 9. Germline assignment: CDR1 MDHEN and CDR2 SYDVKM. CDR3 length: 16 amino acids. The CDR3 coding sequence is TGTGCCAGCAGTTCGGGGACAGGGGTTTCCCTAAACATTCAGTACTTC. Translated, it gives CASSSGTGVSLNIQYF.

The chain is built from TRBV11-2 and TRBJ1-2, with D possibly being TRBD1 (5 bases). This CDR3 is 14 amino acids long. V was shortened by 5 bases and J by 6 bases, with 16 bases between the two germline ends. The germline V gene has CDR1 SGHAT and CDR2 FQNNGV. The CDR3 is CASSPSGTGDGYTF. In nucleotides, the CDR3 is TGTGCCAGCAGCCCCAGTGGGACCGGGGATGGCTACACCTTC. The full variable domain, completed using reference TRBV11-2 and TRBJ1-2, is EAGVAQSPRYKIIEKRQSVAFWCNPISGHATLYWYQQILGQGPKLLIQFQNNGVVDDSQLPKDRFSAERLKGVDSTLKIQPAKLEDSAVYLCASSPSGTGDGYTFGSGTRLTVV.

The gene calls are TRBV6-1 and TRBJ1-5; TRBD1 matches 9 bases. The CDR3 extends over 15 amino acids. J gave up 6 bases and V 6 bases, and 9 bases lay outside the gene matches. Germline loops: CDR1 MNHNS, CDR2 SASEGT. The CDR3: CASRIPGQGGQPQHF. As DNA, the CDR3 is TGTGCCAGCAGAATACCGGGACAGGGAGGTCAGCCCCAGCATTTT.

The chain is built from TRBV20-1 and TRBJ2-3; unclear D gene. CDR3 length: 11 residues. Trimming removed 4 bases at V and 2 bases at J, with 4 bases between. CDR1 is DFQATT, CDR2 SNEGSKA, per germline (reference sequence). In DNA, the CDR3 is TGCAGTGCTATGATCACAGATACGCAGTATTTT. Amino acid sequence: CSAMITDTQYF.